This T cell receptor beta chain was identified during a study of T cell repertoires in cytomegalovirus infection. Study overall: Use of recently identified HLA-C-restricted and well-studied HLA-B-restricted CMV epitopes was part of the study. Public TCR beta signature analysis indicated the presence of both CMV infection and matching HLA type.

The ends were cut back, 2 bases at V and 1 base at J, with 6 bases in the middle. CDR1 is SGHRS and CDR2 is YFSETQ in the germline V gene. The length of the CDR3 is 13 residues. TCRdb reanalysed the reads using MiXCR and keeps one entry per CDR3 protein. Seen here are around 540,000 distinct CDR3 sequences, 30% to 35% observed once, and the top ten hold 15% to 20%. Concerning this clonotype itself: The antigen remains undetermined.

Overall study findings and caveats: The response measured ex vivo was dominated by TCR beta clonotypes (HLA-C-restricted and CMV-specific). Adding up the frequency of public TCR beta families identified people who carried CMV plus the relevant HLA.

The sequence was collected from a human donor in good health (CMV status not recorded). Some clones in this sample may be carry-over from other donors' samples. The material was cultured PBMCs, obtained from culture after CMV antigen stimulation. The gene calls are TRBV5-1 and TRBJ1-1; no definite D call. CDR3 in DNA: TGCGCCAGCAGCTTTCAACCGAACACTGAAGCTTTCTTT. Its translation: CASSFQPNTEAFF.